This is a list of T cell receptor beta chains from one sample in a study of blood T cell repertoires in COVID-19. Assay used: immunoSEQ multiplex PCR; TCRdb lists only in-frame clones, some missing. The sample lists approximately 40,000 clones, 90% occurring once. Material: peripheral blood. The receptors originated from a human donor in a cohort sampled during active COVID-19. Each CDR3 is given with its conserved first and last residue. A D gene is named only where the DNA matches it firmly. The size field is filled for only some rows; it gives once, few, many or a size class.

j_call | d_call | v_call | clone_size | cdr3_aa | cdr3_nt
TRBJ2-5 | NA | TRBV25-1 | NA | CASSESTKPQETQYF | TGTGCCAGCAGTGAATCGACTAAGCCTCAAGAGACCCAGTACTTC
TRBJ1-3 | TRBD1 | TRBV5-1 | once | CASSLDGQGAGNTIYF | TGCGCCAGCAGCTTGGATGGACAGGGGGCTGGAAACACCATATATTTT
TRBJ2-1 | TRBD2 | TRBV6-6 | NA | CASIPSGTHNEQFF | TGTGCCAGCATTCCCAGCGGGACTCATAATGAGCAGTTCTTC
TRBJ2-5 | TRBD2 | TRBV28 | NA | CASRRGGPETQYF | TGTGCCAGCAGGCGGGGAGGGCCCGAGACCCAGTACTTC
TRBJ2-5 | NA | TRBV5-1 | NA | CASSIAGQYQETQYF | TGCGCCAGCAGTATAGCCGGACAGTACCAAGAGACCCAGTACTTC
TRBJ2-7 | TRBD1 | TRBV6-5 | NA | CASSYQGQGAGEQYF | TGTGCCAGCAGTTACCAGGGACAGGGGGCAGGCGAGCAGTACTTC
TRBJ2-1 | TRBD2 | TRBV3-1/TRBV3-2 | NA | CASSRPGLDYNEQFF | TGTGCCAGCAGCCGACCGGGACTAGACTACAATGAGCAGTTCTTC
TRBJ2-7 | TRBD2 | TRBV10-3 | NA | CAIGTSGFYEQYF | TGTGCCATTGGGACTAGCGGCTTCTACGAGCAGTACTTC
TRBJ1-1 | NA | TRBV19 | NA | CASSDRFMNTEAFF | TGTGCCAGTAGCGACAGGTTTATGAACACTGAAGCTTTCTTT
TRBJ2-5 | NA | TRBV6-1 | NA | CASSDPGTPKETQYF | TGTGCCAGCAGTGACCCGGGGACACCTAAAGAGACCCAGTACTTC
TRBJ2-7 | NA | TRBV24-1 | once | CATSESGLRTNYEQYF | TGTGCCACCAGTGAGAGCGGACTACGGACGAACTACGAGCAGTACTTC
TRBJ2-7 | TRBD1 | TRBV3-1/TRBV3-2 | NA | CASSRKATDRQGTYEQYF | TGTGCCAGCAGCCGGAAGGCAACAGACAGACAGGGGACCTACGAGCAGTACTTC
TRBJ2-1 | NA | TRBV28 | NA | CASSLLSGNRFF | TGTGCCAGCAGTTTACTGTCAGGGAATCGGTTCTTC
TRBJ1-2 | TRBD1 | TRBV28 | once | CASSFGQGGFWYGYTF | TGTGCCAGCAGTTTCGGACAGGGGGGGTTCTGGTATGGCTACACCTTC
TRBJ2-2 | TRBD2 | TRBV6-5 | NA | CASRMSGLASGELFF | TGTGCCAGCAGGATGTCGGGACTAGCGTCCGGGGAGCTGTTTTTT
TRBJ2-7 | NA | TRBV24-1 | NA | CATSDRIRRQETYEQYF | TGTGCCACCAGTGACCGGATCCGGCGACAGGAGACTTACGAGCAGTACTTC
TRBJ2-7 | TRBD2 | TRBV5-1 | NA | CASSVSTAGAYEQYF | TGCGCCAGCAGCGTTTCAACAGCGGGAGCTTACGAGCAGTACTTC
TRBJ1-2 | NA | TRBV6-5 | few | CASSTQGGNVYGYTF | TGTGCCAGCAGTACCCAGGGCGGCAACGTTTATGGCTACACCTTC
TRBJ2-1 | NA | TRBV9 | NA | CASSVRQGTNEQFF | TGTGCCAGCAGCGTACGTCAGGGGACCAATGAGCAGTTCTTC
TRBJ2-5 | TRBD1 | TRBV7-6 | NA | CASSAGQGASGTQYF | TGTGCCAGCAGCGCGGGACAGGGGGCGAGTGGGACCCAGTACTTC
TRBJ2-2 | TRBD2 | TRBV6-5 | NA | CASGGLAEPTGELFF | TGTGCCAGCGGAGGACTAGCGGAGCCCACCGGGGAGCTGTTTTTT
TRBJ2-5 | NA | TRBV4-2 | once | CASSQGPQGSGETQYF | TGTGCCAGCAGCCAAGGGCCCCAGGGGTCGGGCGAGACCCAGTACTTC
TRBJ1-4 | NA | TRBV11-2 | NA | CASSLGVKNEKLFF | TGTGCCAGCAGCTTGGGAGTTAAGAATGAAAAACTGTTTTTT
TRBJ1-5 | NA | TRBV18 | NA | CASSLRGQPQHF | TGTGCCAGCTCACTCCGCGGTCAGCCCCAGCATTTT
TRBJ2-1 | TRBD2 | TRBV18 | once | CASSPSGLAGVSQFF | TGTGCCAGCTCACCATCAGGACTAGCGGGAGTATCGCAGTTCTTC
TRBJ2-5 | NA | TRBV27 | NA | CASSFGSGAIETQYF | TGTGCCAGCAGTTTCGGATCCGGAGCTATAGAGACCCAGTACTTC
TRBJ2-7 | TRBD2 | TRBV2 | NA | CASKGGTSAGYEQYF | TGTGCCAGCAAAGGGGGGACTAGCGCGGGGTACGAGCAGTACTTC
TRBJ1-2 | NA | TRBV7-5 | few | CARSPSPGQGPRDYGYTF | TGTGCCAGAAGCCCCAGCCCGGGACAGGGCCCTCGGGACTATGGCTACACCTTC
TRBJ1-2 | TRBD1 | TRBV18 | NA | CASSPGTGGGNYGYTF | TGTGCCAGCTCACCAGGGACAGGGGGTGGAAACTATGGCTACACCTTC
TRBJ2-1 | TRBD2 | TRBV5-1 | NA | CASSLVMWGTSDNEQFF | TGCGCCAGCAGCTTGGTAATGTGGGGGACTAGCGACAATGAGCAGTTCTTC
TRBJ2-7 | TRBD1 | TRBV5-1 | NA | CASSRDRGQVEQYF | TGCGCCAGCAGCCGGGACAGGGGCCAGGTCGAGCAGTACTTC
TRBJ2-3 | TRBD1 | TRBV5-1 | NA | CASSLTLSGTGSTDTQYF | TGCGCCAGCAGTCTTACACTGTCCGGGACAGGGAGCACAGATACGCAGTATTTT
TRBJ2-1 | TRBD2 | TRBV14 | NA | CASSQDRSGIGSYNEQFF | TGTGCCAGCAGCCAAGATCGAAGCGGGATAGGCTCCTACAATGAGCAGTTCTTC
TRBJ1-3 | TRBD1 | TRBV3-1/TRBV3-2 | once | CASSQERTGGEGNTIYF | TGTGCCAGCAGCCAAGAAAGGACAGGGGGCGAAGGAAACACCATATATTTT
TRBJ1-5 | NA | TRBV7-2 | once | CASSQEGGSNQPQHF | TGTGCCAGCAGCCAAGAGGGAGGGAGCAATCAGCCCCAGCATTTT
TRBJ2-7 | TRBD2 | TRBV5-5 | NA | CASSSGPGGGRVHGEQYF | TGTGCCAGCAGCTCTGGACCTGGAGGCGGGAGGGTACACGGCGAGCAGTACTTC
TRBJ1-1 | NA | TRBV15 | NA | CATSPRQLNTEAFF | TGTGCCACCAGCCCCCGACAGCTGAACACTGAAGCTTTCTTT
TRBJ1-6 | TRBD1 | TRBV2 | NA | CASSDRGPLNSPLHF | TGTGCCAGCAGTGACAGGGGGCCCCTCAATTCACCCCTCCACTTT
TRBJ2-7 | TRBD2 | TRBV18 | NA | CASAPGGLYAQYF | TGTGCCAGCGCGCCGGGAGGGTTATACGCGCAGTACTTC
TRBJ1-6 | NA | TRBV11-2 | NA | CASRAWGGRNSPLHF | TGTGCCAGCAGGGCCTGGGGGGGCCGTAATTCACCCCTCCACTTT
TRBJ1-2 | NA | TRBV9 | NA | CASSVREGVGYGYTF | TGTGCCAGCAGCGTAAGGGAGGGTGTGGGCTATGGCTACACCTTC
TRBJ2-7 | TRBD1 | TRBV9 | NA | CASSARQGRNEQYF | TGTGCCAGCAGCGCCCGACAGGGGAGGAACGAGCAGTACTTC
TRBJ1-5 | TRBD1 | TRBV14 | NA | CASSQDWDRGKGSNQPQHF | TGTGCCAGCAGCCAAGATTGGGACAGGGGAAAAGGGAGCAATCAGCCCCAGCATTTT
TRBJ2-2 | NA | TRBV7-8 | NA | CASSSRDSNTGELFF | TGTGCCAGCAGCTCAAGGGACTCGAACACCGGGGAGCTGTTTTTT
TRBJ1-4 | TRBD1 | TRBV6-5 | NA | CASSFLPRQGAGELFF | TGTGCCAGCAGTTTCCTCCCTCGACAGGGGGCTGGGGAACTGTTTTTT
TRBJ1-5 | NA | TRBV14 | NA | CASSQLAGHNQPQHF | TGTGCCAGCAGCCAACTAGCGGGGCACAATCAGCCCCAGCATTTT
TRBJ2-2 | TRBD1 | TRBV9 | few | CASSVSPLGQGKTGELFF | TGTGCCAGCAGCGTATCTCCCCTGGGACAGGGAAAAACCGGGGAGCTGTTTTTT
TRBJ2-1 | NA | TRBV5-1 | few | CASSLYSISPNEQFF | TGCGCCAGCAGCTTGTACAGTATATCCCCCAATGAGCAGTTCTTC
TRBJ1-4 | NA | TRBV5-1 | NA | CASSLGASSGQGDEKLFF | TGCGCCAGCAGCTTGGGGGCAAGTTCAGGCCAAGGGGATGAAAAACTGTTTTTT
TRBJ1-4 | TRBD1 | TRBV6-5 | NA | CASGQGVEKLFF | TGTGCCAGCGGACAGGGGGTTGAAAAACTGTTTTTT
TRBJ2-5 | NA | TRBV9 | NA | CASSVGGGGSGKTQYF | TGTGCCAGCAGCGTAGGAGGAGGAGGGAGTGGTAAGACCCAGTACTTC
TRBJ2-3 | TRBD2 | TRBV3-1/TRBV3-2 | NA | CASSYIAGGKDTQYF | TGTGCCAGCAGCTATATAGCGGGAGGAAAGGATACGCAGTATTTT
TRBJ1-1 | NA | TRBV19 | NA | CASSGSGHFTEAFF | TGTGCCAGTAGTGGGTCGGGACACTTCACTGAAGCTTTCTTT
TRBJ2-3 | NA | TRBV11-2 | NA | CASSPVGGATHTDTQYF | TGTGCCAGCAGCCCCGTGGGGGGAGCGACCCACACAGATACGCAGTATTTT
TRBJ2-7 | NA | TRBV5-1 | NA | CASSSFNAGEQYF | TGCGCCAGCAGCTCTTTTAACGCGGGCGAGCAGTACTTC